The clone carrying this TCR beta chain has just one count. The data originate from a study of beta chain features in type 1 diabetes. Sequenced material consisted of expressed TCRB transcripts (all of the isolated RNA was reverse transcribed). The table came from immunoSEQ multiplex PCR; TCRdb's copy has only in-frame clones and leaves some out. Here the sample spans approximately 120,000 clones, 30% to 40% being singletons. Deletions cut 0 bases from V and 3 bases from J, with 9 bases between. The CDR3 consists of 14 residues. Germline V gene lookup returns CDR1 GTSNPN and CDR2 SVGIG (reference sequence).

Sample: stem cell memory CD4+ T cells from blood. This TCR was sampled from a woman between 18 and 29 years old in good health. The J gene is TRBJ2-1, the V gene TRBV30, with TRBD2 as a possible D gene (5 bases). The CDR3 reads CAWSVPSYYNEQFF. CDR3 coding DNA: TGTGCCTGGAGTGTACCTAGCTACTACAATGAGCAGTTCTTC. Drawing the rest from reference TRBV30 and TRBJ2-1, the complete variable domain is SQTIHQWPATLVQPVGSPLSLECTVEGTSNPNLYWYRQAAGRGLQLLFYSVGIGQISSEVPQNLSASRPQDRQFILSSKKLLLSDSGFYLCAWSVPSYYNEQFFGPGTRLTVL.